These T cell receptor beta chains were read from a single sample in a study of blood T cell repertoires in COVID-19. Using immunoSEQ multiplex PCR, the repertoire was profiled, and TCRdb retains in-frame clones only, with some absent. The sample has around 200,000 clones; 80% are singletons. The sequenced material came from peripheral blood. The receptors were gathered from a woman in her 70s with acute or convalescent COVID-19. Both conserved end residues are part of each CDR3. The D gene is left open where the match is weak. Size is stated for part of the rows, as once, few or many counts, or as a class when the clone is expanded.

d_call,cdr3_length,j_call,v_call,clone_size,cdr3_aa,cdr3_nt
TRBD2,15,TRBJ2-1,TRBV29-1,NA,CSVEDAGGPNNEQFF,TGCAGCGTTGAAGACGCGGGAGGGCCGAACAATGAGCAGTTCTTC
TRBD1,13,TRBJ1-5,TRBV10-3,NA,CAIRGDRDQPQHF,TGTGCCATCAGGGGCGACAGGGACCAGCCCCAGCATTTT
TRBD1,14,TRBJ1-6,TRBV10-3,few,CAISRDRGGSPLHF,TGTGCCATCAGTAGAGACAGGGGTGGTTCACCCCTCCACTTT
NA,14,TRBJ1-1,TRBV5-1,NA,CASSLPDRNTEAFF,TGCGCCAGCAGCTTACCCGACAGAAACACTGAAGCTTTCTTT
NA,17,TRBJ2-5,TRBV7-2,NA,CASSLVVGGGNQETQYF,TGTGCCAGCAGCTTAGTAGTAGGGGGGGGGAACCAAGAGACCCAGTACTTC
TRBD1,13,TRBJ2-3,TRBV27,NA,CATAGTGGDTQYF,TGTGCCACCGCTGGGACAGGGGGAGATACGCAGTATTTT
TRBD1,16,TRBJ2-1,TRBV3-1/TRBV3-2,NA,CASSHSGTGKMDEQFF,TGTGCCAGCAGCCATTCCGGGACAGGGAAGATGGATGAGCAGTTCTTC
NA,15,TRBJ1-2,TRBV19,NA,CASSIGQGSNYGYTF,TGTGCCAGTAGTATCGGGCAGGGATCTAACTATGGCTACACCTTC
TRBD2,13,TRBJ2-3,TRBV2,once,CASEAGGTDTQYF,TGTGCCAGCGAGGCGGGGGGCACAGATACGCAGTATTTT
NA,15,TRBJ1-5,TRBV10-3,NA,CAISESGGSNQPQHF,TGTGCCATCAGTGAGTCCGGGGGGAGCAATCAGCCCCAGCATTTT
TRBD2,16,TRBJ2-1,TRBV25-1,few,CASSVPGLAGGGEQFF,TGTGCCAGCAGTGTTCCGGGACTAGCGGGAGGCGGTGAGCAGTTCTTC
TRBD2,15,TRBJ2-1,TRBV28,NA,CASSPASGPYNEQFF,TGTGCCAGCAGTCCGGCTAGCGGACCTTACAATGAGCAGTTCTTC
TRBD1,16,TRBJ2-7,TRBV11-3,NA,CASSLGGTGLIHEQYF,TGTGCCAGCAGCTTAGGCGGGACAGGTCTTATCCACGAGCAGTACTTC
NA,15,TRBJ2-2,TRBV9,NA,CASSVGGDKAGELFF,TGTGCCAGCAGCGTAGGAGGGGACAAAGCCGGGGAGCTGTTTTTT
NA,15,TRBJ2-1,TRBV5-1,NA,CASSPQGGTYNEQFF,TGCGCCAGCAGCCCCCAAGGGGGAACCTACAATGAGCAGTTCTTC
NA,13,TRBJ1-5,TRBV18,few,CASSLASNQPQHF,TGTGCCAGCTCCCTGGCTAGCAATCAGCCCCAGCATTTT
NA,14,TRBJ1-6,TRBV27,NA,CASSLLTTDSPLHF,TGTGCCAGCAGTTTATTGACAACGGATTCACCCCTCCACTTT
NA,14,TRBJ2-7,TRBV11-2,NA,CASSLGQVSYEQYF,TGTGCCAGCAGCTTAGGACAGGTTTCCTACGAGCAGTACTTC
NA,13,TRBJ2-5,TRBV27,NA,CASSLDREETQYF,TGTGCCAGCAGTCTCGACAGAGAAGAGACCCAGTACTTC
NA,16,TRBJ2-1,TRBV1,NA,CTSSQGTSGTYNEQFF,TGCACCAGCAGCCAAGGGACTAGCGGGACATACAATGAGCAGTTCTTC
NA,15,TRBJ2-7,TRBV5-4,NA,CASSSGTGKRYEQYF,TGTGCCAGCAGCAGCGGGACAGGCAAGCGCTACGAGCAGTACTTC
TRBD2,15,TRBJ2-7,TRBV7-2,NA,CASSSGTSGIYEQYF,TGTGCCAGCAGCTCCGGGACTAGCGGGATCTACGAGCAGTACTTC
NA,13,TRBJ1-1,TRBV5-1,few,CASSRGPGYEAFF,TGCGCCAGCAGCCGCGGGCCGGGTTATGAAGCTTTCTTT
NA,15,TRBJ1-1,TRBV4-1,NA,CASSQEGGGLTEAFF,TGCGCCAGCAGCCAAGAGGGGGGGGGCTTGACTGAAGCTTTCTTT